Here is one T cell receptor beta chain with its context. What antigen it recognizes has not been identified. Per-base quality was not reported, and no clone a single base away is much larger than it. Libraries were constructed by 5' RACE. The sequencer was an Illumina HiSeq 2000. Template switching added a universal primer binding site, and the final cDNA carried a unique molecular identifier that allowed TCR cDNA molecules to be counted accurately. Specific primers in the conserved constant-segment region were used to synthesize first-strand cDNA for TCR alpha and beta chains. Each cDNA library was double barcoded, with a SMART-Mk sample barcode plus Illumina barcodes, to control for contamination. TruSeq adapter sequences, together with Illumina sample barcodes, were added in two successive PCR steps. Sequencing of the TCR alpha and beta cDNA libraries was done on the Illumina HiSeq platform using custom primers. As for the original processing: Raw reads were processed with MiGEC to extract unique molecular identifiers, and MiXCR was used to determine CDR3 positions. For each individual, recombination models were inferred using an EM algorithm with the repgenHMM and IGoR tools. Shared clonotypes were analyzed with the tcR package in R, and sharing was normalized by the product of cloneset sizes. Out-of-frame nonproductive sequences were analyzed to study raw recombination free of thymic and clonal selection effects. TCRdb trimmed public reads at Q25 via fastp, called clones via MiXCR and kept in-frame beta chains. Rows matching on CDR3 protein sequence are summarized as one entry with the most common DNA and genes. The V and J calls were not made by the authors but by TCRdb's processing. This sample holds about 570,000 distinct CDR3 sequences; more than 9% were observed only once. The ten largest clones capture around 3.1% of the sample.

The data belong to a study of identical twins (dated by TCRdb to 2016 to 2017). Concerning the study at large: TCR alpha and beta repertoires from monozygotic twins, unrelated adults of various ages and cord blood were deep-sequenced to test whether fetal clonotypes persist. To rule out contamination, replicate twin experiments were performed at different times with different library preparation protocols. Results the study describes overall, beyond this receptor: Compared with coincidental sharing between unrelated individuals, out-of-frame TCR alpha sequences shared between twins showed an excess of sequences with low generation probability. Recombination models systematically underestimated out-of-frame TCR alpha sharing in monozygotic twins but agreed with sharing between unrelated individuals. Excess twin sharing in beta out-of-frame sequences was weaker because fewer shared sequences lowered the signal-to-noise ratio. Because the same donors could not be followed over many years, the conclusions relied on cross-sectional statistical analysis. Invariant T cells such as MAIT and iNKT could partly confound zero-insertion analyses, although diverse VJ usage argued against such confounding for most clonotypes. Abundant cord blood beta clonotypes carried fewer insertions; young adult naive repertoires showed a weaker similar trend, while memory repertoires showed none.

V is cut back by 4 bases and J by 1 base, with 9 bases in the junction unmatched. Its CDR3 holds 18 amino acids, cysteine through phenylalanine. The read is trimmed to its CDR3 DNA, 54 bases read in frame from base 1. From a lookup of the germline V gene, CDR1 and CDR2 are SGHAT and FQNNGV. Every donor was a healthy Caucasian. Three pairs of female monozygotic twins, all aged about 18 to 30 years, were included in the twin cohort. Peripheral blood mononuclear cells were the source from which RNA for the TCR libraries was isolated. This same sample was also taken into another study, of yellow fever vaccine responses in identical twins. Drawing on the second study: The T cell response to vaccination in identical twins was reported by the authors to appear partly convergent and partly personalized. Focusing on identical twins, the study followed the T cell clones that responded to the vaccine, and did so with precision.

This TCR was recovered from a woman under 30 in good health. The rearrangement combines TRBV11-2 with TRBJ2-3; 12 central nucleotides agree with TRBD2. The material sequenced was PBMCs. CDR3 region: CASSSVLAGGLGTDTQYF. The DNA sequence follows: TGTGCCAGCAGCTCGGTCCTAGCGGGGGGGCTCGGCACAGATACGCAGTATTTT.